This T cell receptor beta chain emerged from a study of blood T cell repertoires in COVID-19. The assay was immunoSEQ multiplex PCR, and TCRdb's table has in-frame clones only and misses some. Of a few hundred thousand clones in the sample, around nine tenths were seen once. Germline loops: CDR1 LNHDA, CDR2 SQIVND (reference sequence). Trimming pared 8 bases from V and 2 bases from J, leaving 16 bases between. The CDR3 runs to 14 residues. The chain has TRBV19 and TRBJ2-7, with D possibly matching TRBD1 (6 bases). This receptor was identified in a woman under 40 who had been exposed to COVID-19. Sequenced material: PBMCs or T cells enriched from blood (not recorded which). The CDR3 loop is CASGTGTLTYEQYF. In DNA, the CDR3 is TGTGCCAGTGGGACCGGGACACTGACCTACGAGCAGTACTTC.